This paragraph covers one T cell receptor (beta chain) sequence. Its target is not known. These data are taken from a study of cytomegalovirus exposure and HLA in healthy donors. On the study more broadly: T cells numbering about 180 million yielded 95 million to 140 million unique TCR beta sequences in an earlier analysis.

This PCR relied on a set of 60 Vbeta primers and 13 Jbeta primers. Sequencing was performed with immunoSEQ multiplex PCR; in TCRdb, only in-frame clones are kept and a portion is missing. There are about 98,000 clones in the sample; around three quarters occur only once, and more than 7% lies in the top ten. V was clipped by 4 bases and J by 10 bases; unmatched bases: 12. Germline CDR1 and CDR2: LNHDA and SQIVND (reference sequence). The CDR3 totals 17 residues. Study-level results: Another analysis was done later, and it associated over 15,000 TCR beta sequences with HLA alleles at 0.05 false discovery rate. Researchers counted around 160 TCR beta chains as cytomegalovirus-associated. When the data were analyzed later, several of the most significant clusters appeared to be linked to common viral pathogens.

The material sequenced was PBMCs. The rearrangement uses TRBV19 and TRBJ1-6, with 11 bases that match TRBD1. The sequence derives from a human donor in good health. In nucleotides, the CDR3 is TGTGCCAGTAGTACCCAAGATCCGGGACAGGGGGACTCACCCCTCCACTTT. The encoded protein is CASSTQDPGQGDSPLHF.